This note documents a single TCR beta chain sequence. As yet, its antigen is unknown. These data are taken from a study of response to subunit inactivated influenza vaccine. Overall study findings and caveats: Authors proposed each seasonal influenza vaccination draws in few new T cells.

TCRdb re-called the RT-PCR reads through MiXCR, storing one row per CDR3 protein. This table has approximately 700,000 distinct CDR3 sequences, approximately 15% appearing once. This TCR came from a man between 50 and 59 years old who received an inactivated influenza vaccine. Sequenced here: PBMCs from blood, sampled 14 to 15 days before vaccination.

CDR3 DNA sequence: TGTGCCAGTACTAAAGGCGGGGGCTTCAGCTCCTACAATGAGCAGTTCTTC. Residues: CASTKGGGFSSYNEQFF. J is TRBJ2-1 and V is TRBV9; TRBD2 is a possible D gene (7 bases). This CDR3 has 17 amino acids. V lost 8 bases to trimming and J lost 0 bases, with 21 bases between them. Germline-derived CDR1 and CDR2 are SGDLS and YYNGEE. The variable domain in full, completed from reference TRBV9 and TRBJ2-1, reads DSGVTQTPKHLITATGQRVTLRCSPRSGDLSVYWYQQSLDQGLQFLIQYYNGEERAKGNILERFSAQQFPDLHSELNLSSLELGDSALYFCASTKGGGFSSYNEQFFGPGTRLTVL.